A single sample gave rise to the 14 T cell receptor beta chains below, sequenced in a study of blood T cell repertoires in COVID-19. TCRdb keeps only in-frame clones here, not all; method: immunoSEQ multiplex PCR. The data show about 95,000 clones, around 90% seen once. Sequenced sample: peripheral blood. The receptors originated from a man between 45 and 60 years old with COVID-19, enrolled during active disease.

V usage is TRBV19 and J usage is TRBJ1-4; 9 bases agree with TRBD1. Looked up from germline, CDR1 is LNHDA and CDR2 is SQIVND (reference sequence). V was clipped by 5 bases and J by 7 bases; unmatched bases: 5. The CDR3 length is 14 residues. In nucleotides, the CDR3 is TGTGCCAGTAGTTCGACAGGGGGAGGTGAAAAACTGTTTTTT. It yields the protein CASSSTGGGEKLFF.

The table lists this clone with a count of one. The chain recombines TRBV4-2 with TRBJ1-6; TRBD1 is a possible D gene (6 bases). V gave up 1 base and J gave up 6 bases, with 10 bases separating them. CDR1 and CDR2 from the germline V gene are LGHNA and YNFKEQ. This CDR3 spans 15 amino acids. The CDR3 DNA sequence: TGTGCCAGCAGCCAAGTACAGGGTGGTAATTCACCCCTCCACTTT. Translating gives CASSQVQGGNSPLHF.

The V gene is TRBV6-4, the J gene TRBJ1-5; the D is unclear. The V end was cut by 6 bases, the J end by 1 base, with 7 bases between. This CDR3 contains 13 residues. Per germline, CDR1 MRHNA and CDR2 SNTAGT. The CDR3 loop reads CASSLESNQPQHF. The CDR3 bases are TGTGCCAGCAGCTTAGAAAGCAATCAGCCCCAGCATTTT.

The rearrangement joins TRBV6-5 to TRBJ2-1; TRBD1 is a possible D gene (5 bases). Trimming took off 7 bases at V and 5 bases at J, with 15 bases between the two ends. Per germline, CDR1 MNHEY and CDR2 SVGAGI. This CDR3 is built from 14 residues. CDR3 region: CASTRQGFHNEQFF. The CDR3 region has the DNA TGTGCCAGCACCCGGCAGGGATTCCACAATGAGCAGTTCTTC.

CDR3 coding DNA: TGTGCCAGCAGCGTAGACAGCCAAGAGACCCAGTACTTC. Translation gives CASSVDSQETQYF. The chain combines TRBV9 with TRBJ2-5; D is unclear. Germline V lookup: CDR1 SGDLS, CDR2 YYNGEE. The CDR3 contains 13 residues. Trimming left V 0 bases short and J 1 base short, with 4 bases between.

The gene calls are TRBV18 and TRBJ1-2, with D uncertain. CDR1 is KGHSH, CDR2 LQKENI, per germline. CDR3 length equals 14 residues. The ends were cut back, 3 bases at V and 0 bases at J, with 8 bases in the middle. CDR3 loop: CASSPIRANYGYTF. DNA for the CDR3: TGTGCCAGCTCACCCATTCGGGCTAACTATGGCTACACCTTC.

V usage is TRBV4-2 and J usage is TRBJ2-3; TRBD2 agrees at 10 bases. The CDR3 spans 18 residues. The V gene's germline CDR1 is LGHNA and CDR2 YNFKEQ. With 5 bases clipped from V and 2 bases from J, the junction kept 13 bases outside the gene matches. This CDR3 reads CASSYRWLAGDYTDTQYF. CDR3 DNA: TGTGCCAGCAGCTATAGATGGCTAGCGGGGGACTACACAGATACGCAGTATTTT.

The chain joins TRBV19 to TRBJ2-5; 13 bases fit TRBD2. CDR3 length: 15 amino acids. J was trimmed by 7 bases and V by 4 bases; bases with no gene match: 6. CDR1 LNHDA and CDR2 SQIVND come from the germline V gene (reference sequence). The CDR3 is CASSTGLAGMGTQYF. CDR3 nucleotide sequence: TGTGCCAGTAGTACGGGACTAGCGGGGATGGGGACCCAGTACTTC. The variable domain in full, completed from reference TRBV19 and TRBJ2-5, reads DGGITQSPKYLFRKEGQNVTLSCEQNLNHDAMYWYRQDPGQGLRLIYYSQIVNDFQKGDIAEGYSVSREKKESFPLTVTSAQKNPTAFYLCASSTGLAGMGTQYFGPGTRLLVL.

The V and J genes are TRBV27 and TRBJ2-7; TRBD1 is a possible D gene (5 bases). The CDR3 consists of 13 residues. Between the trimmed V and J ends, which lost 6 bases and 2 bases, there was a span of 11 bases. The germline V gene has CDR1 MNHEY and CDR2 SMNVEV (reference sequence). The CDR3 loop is CASRGDRAYEQYF. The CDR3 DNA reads TGTGCCAGCAGAGGAGACAGAGCCTACGAGCAGTACTTC.

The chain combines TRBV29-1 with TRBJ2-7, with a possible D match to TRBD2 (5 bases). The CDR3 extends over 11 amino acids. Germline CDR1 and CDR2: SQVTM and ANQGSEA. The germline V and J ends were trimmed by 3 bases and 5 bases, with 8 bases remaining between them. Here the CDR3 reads CSVDRGNEQYF. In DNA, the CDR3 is TGCAGCGTTGACCGAGGGAACGAGCAGTACTTC.

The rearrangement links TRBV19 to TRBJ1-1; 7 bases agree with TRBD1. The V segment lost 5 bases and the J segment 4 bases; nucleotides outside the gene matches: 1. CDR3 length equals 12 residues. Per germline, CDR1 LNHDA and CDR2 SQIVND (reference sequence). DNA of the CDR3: TGTGCCAGTAGTCCAGGGGGCACTGAAGCTTTCTTT. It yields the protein CASSPGGTEAFF.

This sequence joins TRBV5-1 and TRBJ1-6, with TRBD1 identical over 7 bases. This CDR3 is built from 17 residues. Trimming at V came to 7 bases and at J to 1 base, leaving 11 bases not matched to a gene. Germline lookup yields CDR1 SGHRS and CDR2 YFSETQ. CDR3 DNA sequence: TGCGCCAGCTCAGCGTCCAGGGGGGAGTCCTATAATTCACCCCTCCACTTT. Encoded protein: CASSASRGESYNSPLHF.

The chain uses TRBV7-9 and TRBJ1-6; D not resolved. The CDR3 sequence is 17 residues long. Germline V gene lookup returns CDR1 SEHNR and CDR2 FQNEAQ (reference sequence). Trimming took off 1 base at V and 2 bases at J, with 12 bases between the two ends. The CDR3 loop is CASSLVSEVTYNSPLHF. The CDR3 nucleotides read TGTGCCAGCAGCTTAGTGTCAGAAGTCACCTATAATTCACCCCTCCACTTT.

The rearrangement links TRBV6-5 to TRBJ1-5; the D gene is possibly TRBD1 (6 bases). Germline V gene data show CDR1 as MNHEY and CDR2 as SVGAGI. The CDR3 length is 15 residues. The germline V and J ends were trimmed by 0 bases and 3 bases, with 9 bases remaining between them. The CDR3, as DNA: TGTGCCAGCAGTTACTCGAGACAGGACAATCAGCCCCAGCATTTT. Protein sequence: CASSYSRQDNQPQHF.